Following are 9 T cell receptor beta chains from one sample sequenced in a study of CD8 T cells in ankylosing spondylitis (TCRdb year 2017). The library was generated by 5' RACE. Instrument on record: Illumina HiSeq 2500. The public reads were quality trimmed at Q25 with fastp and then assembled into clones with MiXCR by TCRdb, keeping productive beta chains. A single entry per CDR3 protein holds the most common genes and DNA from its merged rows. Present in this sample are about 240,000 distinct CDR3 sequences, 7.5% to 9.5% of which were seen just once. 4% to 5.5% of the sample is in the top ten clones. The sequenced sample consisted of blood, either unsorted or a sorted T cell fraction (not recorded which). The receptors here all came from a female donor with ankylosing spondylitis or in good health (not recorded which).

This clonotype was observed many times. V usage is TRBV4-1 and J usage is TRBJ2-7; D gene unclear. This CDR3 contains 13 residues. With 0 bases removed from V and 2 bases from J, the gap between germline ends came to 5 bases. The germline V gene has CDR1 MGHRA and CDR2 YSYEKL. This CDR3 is CASSQDLTYEQYF. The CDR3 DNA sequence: TGCGCCAGCAGCCAAGATTTGACCTACGAGCAGTACTTC.

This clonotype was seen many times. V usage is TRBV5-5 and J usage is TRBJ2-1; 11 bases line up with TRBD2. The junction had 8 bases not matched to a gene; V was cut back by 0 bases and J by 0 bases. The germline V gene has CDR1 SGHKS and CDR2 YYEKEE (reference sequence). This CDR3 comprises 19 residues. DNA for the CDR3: TGTGCCAGCAGCTTGGGACTAGCGGGGACACCGAGCTCCTACAATGAGCAGTTCTTC. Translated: CASSLGLAGTPSSYNEQFF. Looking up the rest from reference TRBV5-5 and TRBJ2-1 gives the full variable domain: DAGVTQSPTHLIKTRGQQVTLRCSPISGHKSVSWYQQVLGQGPQFIFQYYEKEERGRGNFPDRFSARQFPNYSSELNVNALLLGDSALYLCASSLGLAGTPSSYNEQFFGPGTRLTVL.

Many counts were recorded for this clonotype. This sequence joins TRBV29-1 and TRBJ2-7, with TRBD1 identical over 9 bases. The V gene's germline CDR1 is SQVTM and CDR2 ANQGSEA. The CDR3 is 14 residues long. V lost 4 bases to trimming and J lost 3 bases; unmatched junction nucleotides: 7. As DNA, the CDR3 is TGCAGCGTTGGCCCCGGGACAGGGTACTACGAGCAGTACTTC. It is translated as CSVGPGTGYYEQYF.

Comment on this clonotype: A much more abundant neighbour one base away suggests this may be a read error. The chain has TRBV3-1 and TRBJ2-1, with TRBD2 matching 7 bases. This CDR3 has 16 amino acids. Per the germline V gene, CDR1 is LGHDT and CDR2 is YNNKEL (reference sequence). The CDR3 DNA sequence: TGTGTCAGCAGGGAAGCCGGGACTAAGGGTAGGGATGAGCAGTTCTTC. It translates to CVSREAGTKGRDEQFF.

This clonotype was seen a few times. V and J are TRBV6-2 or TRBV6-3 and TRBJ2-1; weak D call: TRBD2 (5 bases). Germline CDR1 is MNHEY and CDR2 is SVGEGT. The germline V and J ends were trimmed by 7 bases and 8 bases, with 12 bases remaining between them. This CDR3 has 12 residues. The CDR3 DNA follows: TGTGCCAGCACTGCACCCGGGGATGAGCAGTTCTTC. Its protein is CASTAPGDEQFF.

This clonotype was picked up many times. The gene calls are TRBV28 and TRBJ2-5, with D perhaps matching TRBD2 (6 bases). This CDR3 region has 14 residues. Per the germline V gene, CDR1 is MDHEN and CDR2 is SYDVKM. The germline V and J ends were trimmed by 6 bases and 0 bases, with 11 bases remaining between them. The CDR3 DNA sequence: TGTGCCAGCAGCTTACGGGGGTACCAAGAGACCCAGTACTTC. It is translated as CASSLRGYQETQYF.

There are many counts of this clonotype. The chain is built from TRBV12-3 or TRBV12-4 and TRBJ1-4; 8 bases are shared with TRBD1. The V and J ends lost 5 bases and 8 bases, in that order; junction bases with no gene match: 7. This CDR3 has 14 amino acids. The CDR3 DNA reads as TGTGCCAGCAGTCCTGGACAGGGAGGGGAAAAACTGTTTTTT. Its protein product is CASSPGQGGEKLFF.

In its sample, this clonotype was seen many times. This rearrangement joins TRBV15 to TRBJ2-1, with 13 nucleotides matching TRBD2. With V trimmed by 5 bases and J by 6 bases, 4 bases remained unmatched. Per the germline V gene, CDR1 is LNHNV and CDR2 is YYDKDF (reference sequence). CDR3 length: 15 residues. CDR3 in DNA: TGTGCCACCAGCCGGACTAGCGGGAGTCGCAATGAGCAGTTCTTC. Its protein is CATSRTSGSRNEQFF. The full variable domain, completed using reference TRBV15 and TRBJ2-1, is DAMVIQNPRYQVTQFGKPVTLSCSQTLNHNVMYWYQQKSSQAPKLLFHYYDKDFNNEADTPDNFQSRRPNTSFCFLDIRSPGLGDTAMYLCATSRTSGSRNEQFFGPGTRLTVL.

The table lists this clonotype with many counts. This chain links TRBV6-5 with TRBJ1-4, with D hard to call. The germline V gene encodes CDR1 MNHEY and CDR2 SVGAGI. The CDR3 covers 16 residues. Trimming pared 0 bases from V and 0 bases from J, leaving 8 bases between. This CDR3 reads CASSYSGPSTNEKLFF. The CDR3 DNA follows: TGTGCCAGCAGTTACTCAGGGCCTTCAACTAATGAAAAACTGTTTTTT.